A single sample gave rise to the 28 T cell receptor beta chains below, sequenced in a study of T cell responses to AZD1222 COVID-19 vaccine (TCRdb year 2021). Sample time point, as interpreted from the label and publication: baseline before first vaccination. Library creation used the immunoSEQ multiplex PCR assay. The table comes from immuneACCESS by way of TCRdb, which keeps in-frame sequences with V and J called. Part of the clones is missing from these tables; in studies checked, under half for an unresolved V gene and the rest for unknown reasons. A total of fewer than 120,000 clones appear in this sample, under 95% of them only once. The ten largest clones capture roughly 7% of the sample. The sequences come from peripheral blood, collected on day 0 of AZD1222 vaccination. All receptors come from an adult in good health.

The chain uses TRBV5-6 and TRBJ2-7, with a weak D call TRBD2 (5 bases). CDR3 size: 14 residues. Germline CDR1 is SGHDT and CDR2 is YYEEEE. V was trimmed by 6 bases and J by 3 bases, leaving 16 bases between them. This CDR3 reads CASTSYGESYEQYF. The DNA for the CDR3 is TGTGCCAGCACCTCTTACGGGGAAAGCTACGAGCAGTACTTC.

The rearrangement links TRBV19 to TRBJ1-5; 8 bases fit TRBD1. The V segment lost 4 bases and the J segment 3 bases; nucleotides outside the gene matches: 5. CDR1 and CDR2 (germline): LNHDA, SQIVND (reference sequence). The length of the CDR3 is 15 residues. CDR3 in DNA: TGTGCCAGTAGTAGTGACAGGGGAAACAATCAGCCCCAGCATTTT. Its protein product is CASSSDRGNNQPQHF.

The CDR3 here is CSASLLLISTDTQYF. Written as DNA, the CDR3 is TGCAGTGCTAGTTTACTCCTCATTTCCACAGATACGCAGTATTTT. The chain is built from TRBV20-1 and TRBJ2-3, with D hard to call. The V gene lost 3 bases and the J gene lost 2 bases, with 15 bases spanning the gap. Germline values: CDR1 DFQATT, CDR2 SNEGSKA (reference sequence). The CDR3 loop spans 15 amino acids.

This clone was seen a handful of times. The chain recombines TRBV28 with TRBJ2-1; 10 nucleotides align to TRBD2. The CDR3 runs 15 residues. The V and J ends lost 4 bases and 7 bases, in that order; junction bases with no gene match: 7. Germline-derived CDR1 and CDR2 are MDHEN and SYDVKM. CDR3 loop: CASSSGSGGGNEQFF. The DNA for the CDR3 is TGTGCCAGCAGTTCAGGAAGCGGGGGGGGAAATGAGCAGTTCTTC.

In its sample, this clone was seen a few times. The chain links TRBV7-2 to TRBJ1-5, with D tentatively TRBD1 (6 bases). This CDR3 comprises 14 residues. In germline, CDR1 is SGHTA, CDR2 FQGNSA. Trimming shortened V by 5 bases and J by 5 bases, and 13 bases separated the two germline ends. In DNA, the CDR3 is TGTGCCAGCAGCCCCTACAGGGCGGATCAGCCCCAGCATTTT. The encoded protein is CASSPYRADQPQHF.

The rearrangement uses TRBV7-2 and TRBJ1-3, with 7 positions matching TRBD1. Germline V lookup: CDR1 SGHTA, CDR2 FQGNSA. The CDR3 sequence is 15 residues long. The J segment lost 4 bases and the V segment lost 5 bases, leaving 8 bases of the junction unmatched. CDR3 in amino acids: CASSPQTGIGNTIYF. CDR3 DNA: TGTGCCAGCAGCCCACAGACAGGGATAGGAAACACCATATATTTT.

J is TRBJ2-1 and V is TRBV27, with D tentatively TRBD2 (6 bases). The CDR3 loop spans 14 amino acids. In germline, CDR1 is MNHEY, CDR2 SMNVEV (reference sequence). V was trimmed by 2 bases and J by 5 bases, leaving 10 bases between them. Here the CDR3 reads CASSLTSLNNEQFF. DNA of the CDR3: TGTGCCAGCAGTTTAACTAGCCTGAACAATGAGCAGTTCTTC.

V gene TRBV6-5 combines with J gene TRBJ1-1; D is possibly TRBD1 (5 bases). The germline V and J ends were trimmed by 6 bases and 1 base, with 12 bases remaining between them. The CDR3 is 14 residues long. Germline loops: CDR1 MNHEY, CDR2 SVGAGI. CDR3 loop: CASREGTANTEAFF. Here the CDR3 DNA reads TGTGCCAGCAGGGAGGGGACTGCGAACACTGAAGCTTTCTTT.

The chain combines TRBV4-1 with TRBJ2-3, with D uncertain. The CDR3 covers 16 residues. V lost 4 bases to trimming and J lost 2 bases, with 16 bases between them. CDR1 MGHRA and CDR2 YSYEKL come from the germline V gene. In nucleotides, the CDR3 is TGCGCCAGCAGCCTCCTCACTCCCTTCCTCACAGATACGCAGTATTTT. The encoded protein is CASSLLTPFLTDTQYF.

The chain uses TRBV29-1 and TRBJ2-2; D perhaps matches TRBD1 (6 bases). V was shortened by 5 bases and J by 7 bases, with 8 bases between the two germline ends. This CDR3 spans 11 amino acids. CDR1 is SQVTM and CDR2 is ANQGSEA in the germline V gene. CDR3 DNA sequence: TGCAGCGTTCAGGGGAACGGGGAGCTGTTTTTT. Translating gives CSVQGNGELFF.

The genes are TRBV9 and TRBJ1-2; weak D call: TRBD1 (5 bases). CDR1 is SGDLS, CDR2 YYNGEE, per germline. V lost 5 bases and J 8 bases, leaving 10 bases between the germline ends. CDR3 size: 11 residues. The CDR3 coding sequence is TGTGCCAGCAGGGGGGTGGGAGGCTACACCTTC. It codes for CASRGVGGYTF.

The chain is built from TRBV6-4 and TRBJ2-2, with D possibly matching TRBD1 (5 bases). This CDR3 region has 15 residues. The germline CDR1 and CDR2 sequences are MRHNA and SNTAGT. V was clipped by 5 bases and J by 0 bases, with 10 bases between them. The DNA for the CDR3 is TGTGCCAGCAGTCAAGAAGGGGCGAACACCGGGGAGCTGTTTTTT. Its translation is CASSQEGANTGELFF.

This chain uses TRBV5-4 with TRBJ1-6, with D unresolved. Germline V gene lookup returns CDR1 SGHNT and CDR2 YYREEE (reference sequence). V dropped 4 bases and J dropped 8 bases, with 16 bases sitting between them. The CDR3 covers 15 residues. CDR3 loop: CASSETTWGDSPLHF. In DNA form, the CDR3 reads TGTGCCAGCAGCGAAACAACTTGGGGTGATTCACCCCTCCACTTT. The complete variable domain, with remaining parts taken from reference TRBV5-4 and TRBJ1-6, reads ETGVTQSPTHLIKTRGQQVTLRCSSQSGHNTVSWYQQALGQGPQFIFQYYREEENGRGNFPPRFSGLQFPNYSSELNVNALELDDSALYLCASSETTWGDSPLHFGNGTRLTVT.

The CDR3 nucleotides read TGTGCCAGCAGTCCCGGGACAGGGTCTTCACCCCTCCACTTT. This gives the protein CASSPGTGSSPLHF. V usage is TRBV6-4 and J usage is TRBJ1-6; 9 bases are shared with TRBD1. CDR1 and CDR2 from the germline V gene are MRHNA and SNTAGT. With V trimmed by 5 bases and J by 9 bases, 5 bases remained unmatched. The CDR3 is 14 amino acids.

This clone has just a few counts. The chain recombines TRBV6-8 with TRBJ1-3, with D perhaps TRBD1 (6 bases). The V end was cut by 4 bases, the J end by 0 bases, with 22 bases between. This CDR3 has 19 residues. Germline V lookup: CDR1 MNHGY, CDR2 SAAAGT. The CDR3 nucleotides are TGTGCCAGCAGTTTGGCCAAATACAGGGTATCGGGCTCTGGAAACACCATATATTTT. It encodes CASSLAKYRVSGSGNTIYF.

This clone was seen only once. For the CDR3, the DNA is TGTGCCAGCAGCTCAGGGGCATGGACTGAAGCTTTCTTT. Translation: CASSSGAWTEAFF. The chain has TRBV27 and TRBJ1-1; TRBD1 is a possible D gene (6 bases). Germline CDR1 reads MNHEY; CDR2 reads SMNVEV (reference sequence). V lost 6 bases and J lost 5, with 13 bases in between. CDR3 length equals 13 residues.

The V call is TRBV24-1, the J call TRBJ2-2; possibly TRBD1 for D (6 bases). The CDR3 covers 16 residues. CDR1 is KGHDR and CDR2 is SFDVKD in the germline V gene. The V end lost 1 base, the J end lost 1 base, and 9 bases lay between the germline ends. Written as DNA, the CDR3 is TGTGCCACCAGTGATTTTGGGACAAAGAACACCGGGGAGCTGTTTTTT. Encoded protein: CATSDFGTKNTGELFF.

V usage is TRBV27 and J usage is TRBJ2-1; 11 bases fit TRBD1. V lost 5 bases and J lost 4; bases outside the gene matches: 4. Germline assignment: CDR1 MNHEY and CDR2 SMNVEV (reference sequence). This CDR3 is built from 15 residues. The CDR3 DNA follows: TGTGCCAGCAGTGTGGGACAGGGGGGGTACAATGAGCAGTTCTTC. Its translation is CASSVGQGGYNEQFF.

The rearrangement uses TRBV30 and TRBJ1-6, with D perhaps matching TRBD1 (5 bases). From germline, CDR1 is GTSNPN and CDR2 SVGIG (reference sequence). With 0 bases removed from V and 7 bases from J, the gap between germline ends came to 10 bases. The CDR3 is 14 amino acids. The CDR3 region is CAWSVDSGNSPLHF. CDR3 sequence (DNA): TGTGCCTGGAGTGTAGACAGTGGGAATTCACCCCTCCACTTT.

This chain uses TRBV2 with TRBJ1-2; D perhaps matches TRBD1 (6 bases). V was cut by 3 bases and J by 3 bases, with 11 bases left in between. The CDR3 length is 14 residues. Germline assignment: CDR1 SNHLY and CDR2 FYNNEI. Written as DNA, the CDR3 is TGTGCCAGCAGTGAGAAGGCAGGGGACTATGGCTACACCTTC. It yields the protein CASSEKAGDYGYTF.

V usage is TRBV7-2 and J usage is TRBJ1-5, with 7 bases that match TRBD1. The length of the CDR3 is 16 residues. The germline V gene encodes CDR1 SGHTA and CDR2 FQGNSA. V gave up 4 bases and J gave up 6 bases; unmatched junction bases: 12. The DNA for the CDR3 is TGTGCCAGCAGCTCTTTCGGTAGGCAGGGGGGTCAGCCCCAGCATTTT. Translating gives CASSSFGRQGGQPQHF.

The CDR3 nucleotides are TGTGCCAGCAGCTCCACCACGGGACTAGCGGGCGGCTACGAGCAGTACTTC. It translates to CASSSTTGLAGGYEQYF. The chain uses TRBV7-9 and TRBJ2-7; 12 nucleotides line up with TRBD2. V lost 4 bases to trimming and J lost 3 bases; unmatched junction nucleotides: 10. This CDR3 is built from 17 residues. Germline lookup yields CDR1 SEHNR and CDR2 FQNEAQ (reference sequence). Based on the CDR3 plus reference TRBV7-9 and TRBJ2-7, the full variable domain is DTGVSQNPRHKITKRGQNVTFRCDPISEHNRLYWYRQTLGQGPEFLTYFQNEAQLEKSRLLSDRFSAERPKGSFSTLEIQRTEQGDSAMYLCASSSTTGLAGGYEQYFGPGTRLTVT.

Only one count was recorded for this clone. This sequence joins TRBV11-3 and TRBJ2-7; D might be TRBD1 (5 bases). The CDR3 length is 14 residues. Trimming took 2 bases from V and 4 from J, leaving 12 bases between them. Germline assignment: CDR1 SGHNT and CDR2 YENEEA. DNA of the CDR3: TGTGCCAGCAGCTTATCCAGGGTACCATACGAGCAGTACTTC. Translated: CASSLSRVPYEQYF.

V is TRBV5-1 and J is TRBJ1-2, with a weak D call TRBD1 (6 bases). The germline V gene has CDR1 SGHRS and CDR2 YFSETQ. Trimming removed 0 bases at V and 2 bases at J, with 20 bases between. The CDR3 covers 18 residues. CDR3 sequence: CASSLGTGGQIANYGYTF. The CDR3 DNA sequence: TGCGCCAGCAGCTTGGGCACCGGGGGGCAAATAGCCAACTATGGCTACACCTTC.

This chain links TRBV7-2 with TRBJ1-6; tentative D call: TRBD1 (5 bases). The CDR3 loop spans 14 amino acids. V dropped 4 bases and J dropped 10 bases, with 14 bases sitting between them. From germline, CDR1 is SGHTA and CDR2 FQGNSA. The CDR3: CASSYSYRGSPLHF. CDR3 nucleotides: TGTGCCAGCAGCTATTCTTATAGGGGCTCACCCCTCCACTTT.

The rearrangement uses TRBV28 and TRBJ1-5; tentative D call: TRBD1 (5 bases). This CDR3 has 12 residues. The ends were cut back, 10 bases at V and 4 bases at J, with 11 bases in the middle. CDR1 is MDHEN and CDR2 is SYDVKM in the germline V gene. The chain's CDR3 is CATARGNQPQHF. As DNA, the CDR3 is TGTGCCACCGCCCGGGGGAATCAGCCCCAGCATTTT. Complete variable domain (other parts from reference TRBV28 and TRBJ1-5): DVKVTQSSRYLVKRTGEKVFLECVQDMDHENMFWYRQDPGLGLRLIYFSYDVKMKEKGDIPEGYSVSREKKERFSLILESASTNQTSMYLCATARGNQPQHFGDGTRLSIL.

CDR3 in amino acids: CASSPGANSNSPLHF. DNA of the CDR3: TGCGCCAGCAGCCCCGGAGCGAACAGTAATTCACCCCTCCACTTT. The J gene is TRBJ1-6, the V gene TRBV5-1, with unresolved D. CDR1 SGHRS and CDR2 YFSETQ come from the germline V gene. This CDR3 comprises 15 residues. Trimming took 4 bases from V and 6 from J, leaving 14 bases between them.

The V gene is TRBV24-1, the J gene TRBJ2-1, with 15 bases that match TRBD2. Germline V lookup: CDR1 KGHDR, CDR2 SFDVKD. The V gene end was trimmed by 3 bases and the J gene end by 14 bases; junction bases not matched to a gene: 7. This CDR3 has 15 amino acids. In DNA form, the CDR3 reads TGTGCCACCAGTGATCCCGGGACTAGCGGGGGGAAGGAGTTCTTC. Protein: CATSDPGTSGGKEFF.